The following is a T cell receptor beta chain sequence with its context. Trimming removed 5 bases at V and 5 bases at J, with 15 bases between. This CDR3 spans 14 amino acids. CDR1 SEHNR and CDR2 FQNEAQ come from the germline V gene (reference sequence). This sample was included in a study of CD8+ T cells in alopecia areata. Isolated RNA was reverse transcribed into cDNA used as the sequencing template. Some clones are missing from TCRdb's copy, which holds only in-frame ones; the method was immunoSEQ multiplex PCR. The sample records about 250,000 clones, 65% to 70% being singletons. This material consisted of CD4+ T cells sorted from blood, taken at week 0. The chain employs TRBV7-9 and TRBJ2-5; D uncertain. The clonotype originates from a human donor with alopecia areata. The CDR3 reads CASSLSQARETQYF. Here the CDR3 DNA reads TGTGCCAGCAGCCTTAGTCAAGCCAGGGAGACCCAGTACTTC. The full variable domain, rest sourced from reference TRBV7-9 and TRBJ2-5, is DTGVSQNPRHKITKRGQNVTFRCDPISEHNRLYWYRQTLGQGPEFLTYFQNEAQLEKSRLLSDRFSAERPKGSFSTLEIQRTEQGDSAMYLCASSLSQARETQYFGPGTRLLVL.